Following are 31 T cell receptor beta chains from one sample sequenced in a study of T cells in Graves' hyperthyroidism and ophthalmopathy. RNA transcripts gave rise to amplified TCR beta CDR3 regions. A set of HTBI primers served as the primers for a first-round RT-PCR of the TCR CDR3. TCRdb re-analysed the multiplex PCR reads in MiXCR, keeping a single row per CDR3 protein. This sample yields around 600,000 distinct CDR3 sequences, of which 40% to 55% are seen a single time; under 8.5% belongs to the top ten. The specimen was peripheral blood or thyroid tissue (not recorded which). The receptors shown here come from an adult man with Graves' disease, either hyperthyroidism or ophthalmopathy (not recorded which).

This rearrangement joins TRBV5-1 to TRBJ2-5; 7 nucleotides align to TRBD1. Germline CDR1 is SGHRS and CDR2 is YFSETQ. This CDR3 region has 14 residues. Losses at the gene ends were 1 base for V and 7 bases for J; bases not matched to a gene: 7. The CDR3 nucleotides are TGCGCCAGCAGCTTGTGGGACAGAGAAGGGACCCAGTACTTC. This codes for CASSLWDREGTQYF.

V usage is TRBV20-1 and J usage is TRBJ1-6; D possibly corresponds to TRBD1 (5 bases). There are 15 residues in the CDR3. The ends were cut back, 5 bases at V and 0 bases at J, with 11 bases in the middle. Germline V gene lookup returns CDR1 DFQATT and CDR2 SNEGSKA (reference sequence). The CDR3 region has the DNA TGCAGTGCTCCCGGGACGGCCTCCTATAATTCACCCCTCCACTTT. Translated, it gives CSAPGTASYNSPLHF.

The genes are TRBV24-1 and TRBJ1-2, with a tentative D call TRBD1 (5 bases). The CDR3 loop spans 11 amino acids. The germline V gene encodes CDR1 KGHDR and CDR2 SFDVKD. CDR3 region: CAQPGTKSYTF. The CDR3 coding sequence is TGTGCTCAACCCGGGACGAAGAGCTACACCTTC.

The chain is built from TRBV29-1 and TRBJ1-4; D call uncertain. CDR3 length: 12 amino acids. V was clipped by 5 bases and J by 6 bases, with 10 bases between them. Per germline, CDR1 SQVTM and CDR2 ANQGSEA. This CDR3 is CSVRTGYEKLFF. Here the CDR3 DNA reads TGCAGCGTTAGGACTGGATATGAAAAACTGTTTTTT.

This clonotype was picked up a small number of times. One junction end does not reproduce the germline sequence, and a read error may be involved. The J gene is TRBJ1-4, the V gene TRBV2; the D gene is possibly TRBD1 (5 bases). Germline CDR1 and CDR2: SNHLY and FYNNEI. The CDR3 extends over 15 amino acids. The CDR3 region has the DNA TGTGCCAGCAGCGAAGACAGTGCAACTAATGAAAAACTGTTTTTT. Amino acids: CASSEDSATNEKLFF.

In regard to this clonotype: One end of the junction varies from germline; a read error may be responsible. The V and J genes are TRBV10-3 and TRBJ1-5, with TRBD1 as a possible D gene (5 bases). CDR1 and CDR2 (germline): ENHRY, SYGVKD. This CDR3 is 15 amino acids long. This CDR3 is CASSPPTDSNQPQHF. DNA of the CDR3: TGTGCCAGCAGTCCCCCGACAGATAGCAATCAGCCCCAGCATTTT.

The rearrangement links TRBV7-2 to TRBJ1-3, with D possibly being TRBD1 (6 bases). The germline CDR1 and CDR2 sequences are SGHTA and FQGNSA. The CDR3 length is 17 residues. V was clipped by 5 bases and J by 2 bases, with 19 bases between them. The CDR3, as DNA: TGTGCCAGCAGCCGATCACCCGAAGGGGGACCTGGAAACACCATATATTTT. Amino acids: CASSRSPEGGPGNTIYF.

This clonotype appeared a few times. V and J are TRBV7-2 and TRBJ2-2; tentative D call: TRBD2 (5 bases). V dropped 3 bases and J dropped 5 bases, with 13 bases sitting between them. Per the germline V gene, CDR1 is SGHTA and CDR2 is FQGNSA. This CDR3 has 15 residues. CDR3 residues: CASSFEGVITGELFF. In nucleotides, the CDR3 is TGTGCCAGCAGCTTTGAGGGAGTGATAACCGGGGAGCTGTTTTTT.

The V call is TRBV19, the J call TRBJ1-5; 8 bases map to TRBD1. Germline V gives CDR1 LNHDA, CDR2 SQIVND (reference sequence). V dropped 3 bases and J dropped 4; count of bases not matched to a gene: 5. This CDR3 has 15 amino acids. The CDR3 DNA is TGTGCCAGTAGTATCAGGGGGCTGGGGAATCAGCCCCAGCATTTT. Protein sequence: CASSIRGLGNQPQHF.

Many counts were recorded for this clonotype. The V and J genes are TRBV7-8 and TRBJ2-5; D uncertain. This CDR3 comprises 13 residues. Between the trimmed V and J ends, which lost 3 bases and 4 bases, there was a span of 9 bases. Per germline, CDR1 SGHVS and CDR2 FQNEAQ. DNA of the CDR3: TGTGCCAGCAGCTTCCCTCCCGGAGAGACCCAGTACTTC. Residues: CASSFPPGETQYF.

This clonotype came up many times. V is TRBV2 and J is TRBJ2-7, with D uncertain. Germline V CDR1 and CDR2: SNHLY, FYNNEI. Trimming stripped 3 bases from V and 6 bases from J, with 9 bases between. CDR3 length: 12 residues. The DNA of the CDR3 is TGTGCCAGCAGTGAGGGTAGTACCGAGCAGTACTTC. Translating gives CASSEGSTEQYF.

As concerns this clonotype: One end of the junction varies from germline; a read error may be responsible. The V and J genes are TRBV9 and TRBJ1-3, with TRBD1 matching over 7 bases. The CDR3 totals 16 residues. Germline loops: CDR1 SGDLS, CDR2 YYNGEE. The CDR3 loop is CASSVDRGLYGYTLDF. The CDR3, as DNA: TGTGCCAGCAGCGTAGACAGGGGTCTATATGGCTACACCTTAGATTTT. The full variable domain, with the rest looked up from reference TRBV9 and TRBJ1-3, is DSGVTQTPKHLITATGQRVTLRCSPRSGDLSVYWYQQSLDQGLQFLIQYYNGEERAKGNILERFSAQQFPDLHSELNLSSLELGDSALYFCASSVDRGLYGYTLDFGEGSWLTVV.

This clonotype came up many times. The gene calls are TRBV7-2 and TRBJ1-6; 8 bases map to TRBD1. CDR1 and CDR2 (germline): SGHTA, FQGNSA. The CDR3 is 16 residues long. The J segment lost 7 bases and the V segment lost 5 bases, leaving 10 bases of the junction unmatched. The CDR3 region is CASSPRGTGGNSPLHF. The CDR3 DNA sequence: TGTGCCAGCAGCCCCCGAGGGACAGGCGGGAATTCACCCCTCCACTTT.

J is TRBJ1-6 and V is TRBV2; no reliable D call. The CDR3 covers 10 residues. Trimming left V 7 bases short and J 7 bases short, with 2 bases between. The V gene's germline CDR1 is SNHLY and CDR2 FYNNEI. The CDR3 sequence is CASTNSPLHF. The CDR3 DNA sequence: TGTGCCAGCACCAATTCACCCCTCCACTTT. The full variable domain, rest sourced from reference TRBV2 and TRBJ1-6, is EPEVTQTPSHQVTQMGQEVILRCVPISNHLYFYWYRQILGQKVEFLVSFYNNEISEKSEIFDDQFSVERPDGSNFTLKIRSTKLEDSAMYFCASTNSPLHFGNGTRLTVT.

The gene calls are TRBV29-1 and TRBJ2-2; TRBD2 agrees at 7 bases. The V gene's germline CDR1 is SQVTM and CDR2 ANQGSEA. The CDR3 has 13 residues. V lost 6 bases, J lost 6 bases, and 7 bases stayed unmatched. The CDR3, as DNA: TGCAGCGTGGAGGGGCGGGGGTCCGGGGAGCTGTTTTTT. It encodes CSVEGRGSGELFF.

This chain uses TRBV29-1 with TRBJ1-2; weak D call: TRBD1 (6 bases). Germline loops: CDR1 SQVTM, CDR2 ANQGSEA. The V and J ends lost 8 bases and 8 bases respectively, with 21 bases between them. The CDR3 length is 13 residues. The CDR3 DNA sequence: TGCAGCAGTTACGAGCTGGGGGCAGGAGGCTACACCTTC. Protein product: CSSYELGAGGYTF.

CDR3 in DNA: TGTGCCAGCAACAGCCTCTCTGGGGCCAACGTCCTGACTTTC. This codes for CASNSLSGANVLTF. This sequence joins TRBV6-1 and TRBJ2-6; D gene uncertain. CDR1 and CDR2 from the germline V gene are MNHNS and SASEGT. This CDR3 is 14 amino acids long. Trimming pared 7 bases from V and 0 bases from J, leaving 7 bases between.

The chain is built from TRBV15 and TRBJ2-5, with D perhaps assigned TRBD1 or TRBD2 (6 bases each). Germline loops: CDR1 LNHNV, CDR2 YYDKDF (reference sequence). This CDR3 is 17 amino acids long. Trimming left V 3 bases short and J 4 bases short, with 21 bases between. The CDR3 nucleotides are TGTGCCACCAGCAGCGTGGGGAAGGGCAGGGGAGGAGAGACCCAGTACTTC. It translates to CATSSVGKGRGGETQYF. Combining the CDR3 with reference TRBV15 and TRBJ2-5 gives the whole variable domain DAMVIQNPRYQVTQFGKPVTLSCSQTLNHNVMYWYQQKSSQAPKLLFHYYDKDFNNEADTPDNFQSRRPNTSFCFLDIRSPGLGDTAMYLCATSSVGKGRGGETQYFGPGTRLLVL.

This clonotype was seen at least ten times. The chain is built from TRBV7-2 and TRBJ1-6; 12 bases fit TRBD1. CDR3 length equals 19 residues. CDR1 is SGHTA, CDR2 FQGNSA, per germline. J lost 6 bases, V lost 4 bases, and 13 bases had no gene match. The chain's CDR3 is CASSSLRGQGAVGNSPLHF. The CDR3, as DNA: TGTGCCAGCAGCTCCTTAAGGGGACAGGGGGCGGTCGGTAATTCACCCCTCCACTTT.

This clonotype has ten or more counts. This chain links TRBV7-2 with TRBJ1-6; maybe TRBD1 (6 bases). CDR1 and CDR2 from the germline V gene are SGHTA and FQGNSA. V was shortened by 5 bases and J by 10 bases, with 18 bases between the two germline ends. The CDR3 is made up of 15 amino acids. CDR3 protein: CASSLDRPGVSPLHF. The CDR3 DNA is TGTGCCAGCAGCCTCGACCGGCCAGGGGTATCACCCCTCCACTTT.

The chain links TRBV9 to TRBJ1-1; 10 nucleotides match TRBD1. This CDR3 spans 16 amino acids. The germline gives CDR1 SGDLS, CDR2 YYNGEE. With 3 bases clipped from V and 1 base from J, the junction kept 6 bases outside the gene matches. The CDR3 sequence: CASSGDRGSTNTEAFF. The CDR3 nucleotides are TGTGCCAGCAGCGGGGACAGGGGCAGCACGAACACTGAAGCTTTCTTT.

The V call is TRBV20-1, the J call TRBJ1-6, with unresolved D. Germline-derived CDR1 and CDR2 are DFQATT and SNEGSKA (reference sequence). The CDR3 totals 11 residues. Trimming took off 4 bases at V and 7 bases at J, with 5 bases between the two ends. CDR3 nucleotides: TGCAGTGCTACAGCGAATTCACCCCTCCACTTT. It specifies CSATANSPLHF.

This clonotype was recorded many times. This chain connects TRBV7-8 to TRBJ1-6; D ambiguous. This CDR3 is built from 16 residues. V shed 2 bases and J shed 3 bases, with 11 bases lying between them. Germline CDR1 SGHVS, CDR2 FQNEAQ. In DNA form, the CDR3 reads TGTGCCAGCAGCTTAAGAGGCGCAGACTATAATTCACCCCTCCACTTT. It yields the protein CASSLRGADYNSPLHF.

The chain uses TRBV6-5 and TRBJ1-2, with D maybe TRBD1 (6 bases). CDR1 and CDR2 (germline): MNHEY, SVGAGI. V was cut by 8 bases and J by 4 bases, with 11 bases left in between. The CDR3 runs to 12 residues. The chain's CDR3 is CASGSTGYGYTF. The CDR3 nucleotides are TGTGCCAGCGGGTCGACAGGCTATGGCTACACCTTC.

This chain links TRBV7-9 with TRBJ2-5, with 13 bases identical to TRBD2. The CDR3 has 15 residues. J was trimmed by 3 bases and V by 5 bases; bases with no gene match: 3. Germline CDR1 SEHNR, CDR2 FQNEAQ (reference sequence). The CDR3 sequence: CASSHTSGGEETQYF. The CDR3 nucleotides are TGTGCCAGCAGCCATACTAGCGGGGGGGAAGAGACCCAGTACTTC.

The J gene is TRBJ2-7, the V gene TRBV7-9, with D uncertain. The V and J ends lost 6 bases and 2 bases respectively, with 8 bases between them. The CDR3 is 12 amino acids. The germline V gene encodes CDR1 SEHNR and CDR2 FQNEAQ (reference sequence). This CDR3 is CASSGPPYEQYF. CDR3 sequence (DNA): TGTGCCAGCAGTGGACCGCCCTACGAGCAGTACTTC.

This clonotype has ten or more counts. V gene TRBV10-3 combines with J gene TRBJ1-2, with a weak D call TRBD1 (5 bases). Germline values: CDR1 ENHRY, CDR2 SYGVKD. This CDR3 comprises 12 residues. Trimming left V 3 bases short and J 9 bases short, with 11 bases between. CDR3 protein: CAISEGAQSYTF. CDR3 nucleotide sequence: TGTGCCATCAGTGAAGGGGCACAGAGCTACACCTTC.

This clonotype was seen a few times. V gene TRBV10-1 combines with J gene TRBJ1-1, with 9 bases fitting TRBD1. The CDR3 covers 15 residues. V gave up 6 bases and J gave up 1 base; unmatched junction bases: 6. Germline V lookup: CDR1 WNHNN, CDR2 SYGVQD (reference sequence). The CDR3 DNA follows: TGCGCCAGCAGCGGGACAGGGAAAGGGAACACTGAAGCTTTCTTT. It translates to CASSGTGKGNTEAFF.

The sample holds a few counts of this clonotype. The chain employs TRBV12-3 or TRBV12-4 and TRBJ2-2; either TRBD1 or TRBD2 may supply D (5 bases each). Trimming cost V 6 bases and J 1 base, with 12 bases left between them. There are 15 residues in the CDR3. DNA of the CDR3: TGTGCCAGCAGAAGCCGGGACGGGAACACCGGGGAGCTGTTTTTT. Translation: CASRSRDGNTGELFF.

The rearrangement links TRBV20-1 to TRBJ2-6; no clear D gene. The germline gives CDR1 DFQATT, CDR2 SNEGSKA (reference sequence). The CDR3 contains 13 residues. V gave up 3 bases and J gave up 2 bases, with 5 bases separating them. As DNA, the CDR3 is TGCAGTGCTAGTGTACCTGGGGCCAACGTCCTGACTTTC. Translating it yields CSASVPGANVLTF.

J is TRBJ2-5 and V is TRBV24-1, with 15 positions matching TRBD2. V gave up 4 bases and J gave up 5 bases; unmatched junction bases: 10. CDR3 length equals 18 residues. CDR1 and CDR2 (germline): KGHDR, SFDVKD. This CDR3 is CATSDPQGLAGGMETQYF. The CDR3 DNA follows: TGTGCCACCAGTGACCCCCAGGGACTAGCGGGGGGAATGGAGACCCAGTACTTC.